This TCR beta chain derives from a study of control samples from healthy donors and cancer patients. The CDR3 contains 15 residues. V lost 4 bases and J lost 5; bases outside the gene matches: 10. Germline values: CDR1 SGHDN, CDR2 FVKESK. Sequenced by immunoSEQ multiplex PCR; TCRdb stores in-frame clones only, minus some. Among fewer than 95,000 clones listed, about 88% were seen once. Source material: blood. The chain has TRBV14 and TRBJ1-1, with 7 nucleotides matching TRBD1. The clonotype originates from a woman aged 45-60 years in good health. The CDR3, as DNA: TGTGCCAGCAGCCGAACAGGGGCGGGTAGGACTGAAGCTTTCTTT. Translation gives CASSRTGAGRTEAFF.